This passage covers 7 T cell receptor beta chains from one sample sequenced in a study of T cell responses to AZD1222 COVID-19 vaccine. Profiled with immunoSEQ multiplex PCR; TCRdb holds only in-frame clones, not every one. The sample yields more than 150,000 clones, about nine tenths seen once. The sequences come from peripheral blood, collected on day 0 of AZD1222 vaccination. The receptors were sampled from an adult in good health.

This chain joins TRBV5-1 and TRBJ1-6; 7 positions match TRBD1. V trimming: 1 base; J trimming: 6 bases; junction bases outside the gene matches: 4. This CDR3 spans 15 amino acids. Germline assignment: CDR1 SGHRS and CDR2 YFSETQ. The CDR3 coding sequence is TGCGCCAGCAGCTTGTCGACAGGGAGTAATTCACCCCTCCACTTT. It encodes CASSLSTGSNSPLHF.

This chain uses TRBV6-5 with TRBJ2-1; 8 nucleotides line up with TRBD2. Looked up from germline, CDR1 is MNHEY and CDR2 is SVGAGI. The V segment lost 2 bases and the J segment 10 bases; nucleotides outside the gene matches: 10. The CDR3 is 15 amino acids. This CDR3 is CASSYVSEREREQFF. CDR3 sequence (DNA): TGTGCCAGCAGTTACGTCTCGGAGCGGGAGAGAGAGCAGTTCTTC.

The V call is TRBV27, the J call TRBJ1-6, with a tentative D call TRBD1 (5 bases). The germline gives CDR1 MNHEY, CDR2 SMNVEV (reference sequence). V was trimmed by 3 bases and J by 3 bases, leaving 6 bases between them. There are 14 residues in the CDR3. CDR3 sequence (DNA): TGTGCCAGCAGTTTCCAGGGCTATAATTCACCCCTCCACTTT. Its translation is CASSFQGYNSPLHF.

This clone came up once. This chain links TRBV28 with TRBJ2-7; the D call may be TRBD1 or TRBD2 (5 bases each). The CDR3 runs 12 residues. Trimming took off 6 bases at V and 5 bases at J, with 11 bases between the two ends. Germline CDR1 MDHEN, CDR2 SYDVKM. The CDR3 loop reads CASRPGAHEQYF. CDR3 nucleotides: TGTGCCAGCAGGCCCGGGGCGCACGAGCAGTACTTC.

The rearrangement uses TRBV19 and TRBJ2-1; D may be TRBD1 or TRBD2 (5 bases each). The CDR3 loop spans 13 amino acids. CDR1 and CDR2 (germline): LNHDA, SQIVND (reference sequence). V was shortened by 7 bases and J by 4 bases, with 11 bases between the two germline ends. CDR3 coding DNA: TGTGCCAGTATAGGGACCACTTACAATGAGCAGTTCTTC. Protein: CASIGTTYNEQFF.

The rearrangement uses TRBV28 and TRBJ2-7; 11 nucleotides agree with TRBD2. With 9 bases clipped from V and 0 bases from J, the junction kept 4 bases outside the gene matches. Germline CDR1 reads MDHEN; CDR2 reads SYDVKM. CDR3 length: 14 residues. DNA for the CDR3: TGTGCCAGTGGGACTAGCGGCGTCTCCTACGAGCAGTACTTC. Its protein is CASGTSGVSYEQYF. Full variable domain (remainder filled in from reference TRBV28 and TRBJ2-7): DVKVTQSSRYLVKRTGEKVFLECVQDMDHENMFWYRQDPGLGLRLIYFSYDVKMKEKGDIPEGYSVSREKKERFSLILESASTNQTSMYLCASGTSGVSYEQYFGPGTRLTVT.

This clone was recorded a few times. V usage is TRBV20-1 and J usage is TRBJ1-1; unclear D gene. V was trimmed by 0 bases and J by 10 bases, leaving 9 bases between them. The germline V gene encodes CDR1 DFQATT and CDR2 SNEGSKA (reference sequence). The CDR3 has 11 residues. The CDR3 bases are TGCAGTGCTAGAGATCAGGCTGGAGCTTTCTTT. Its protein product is CSARDQAGAFF.